This is a list of T cell receptor beta chains from one sample in a study of shared clonotypes between healthy human individuals. Profiled with immunoSEQ multiplex PCR; TCRdb holds only in-frame clones, not every one. The table has around 2.1 million clones, under 95% seen once. Sequenced sample: naive CD8+ T cells from PBMCs. All receptors derive from a man younger than 35 in good health. Some clones in this sample may be carry-over from other donors' samples. Both conserved end residues are part of each CDR3. Fields, in order: V gene, clone size, J gene, D gene, CDR3 protein, CDR3 DNA. D genes are given only for firm matches. Not every row has a clone size; where given, it reads once, few, many or a size class.

v_gene: TRBV11-2; abundance: NA; j_gene: TRBJ2-1; d_gene: NA; CDR3aa: CASSLSTLEQFF; CDR3nt: TGTGCCAGCAGCTTAAGTACCTTAGAGCAGTTCTTC
v_gene: TRBV9; abundance: NA; j_gene: TRBJ1-2; d_gene: TRBD1; CDR3aa: CASSVGQRDYGYTF; CDR3nt: TGTGCCAGCAGCGTGGGACAGCGTGACTATGGCTACACCTTC
v_gene: TRBV28; abundance: NA; j_gene: TRBJ2-1; d_gene: NA; CDR3aa: CASSTPRGNEQFF; CDR3nt: TGTGCCAGCAGTACACCCCGTGGGAATGAGCAGTTCTTC
v_gene: TRBV27; abundance: NA; j_gene: TRBJ2-7; d_gene: NA; CDR3aa: CASSPRGPGEQYF; CDR3nt: TGTGCCAGCAGTCCCCGGGGCCCGGGGGAGCAGTACTTC
v_gene: TRBV6-5; abundance: NA; j_gene: TRBJ2-3; d_gene: TRBD1; CDR3aa: CASSYSKTGIYDTQYF; CDR3nt: TGTGCCAGCAGTTACTCCAAGACAGGGATTTACGATACGCAGTATTTT
v_gene: TRBV28; abundance: NA; j_gene: TRBJ1-1; d_gene: TRBD1; CDR3aa: CASSLGQGGTEAFF; CDR3nt: TGTGCCAGCAGTTTGGGACAGGGCGGAACTGAAGCTTTCTTT
v_gene: TRBV11-2; abundance: NA; j_gene: TRBJ2-7; d_gene: NA; CDR3aa: CASSWMRPDTYEQYF; CDR3nt: TGTGCCAGCAGCTGGATGAGGCCGGACACCTACGAGCAGTACTTC
v_gene: TRBV7-9; abundance: NA; j_gene: TRBJ2-6; d_gene: NA; CDR3aa: CASSLTVLSGANVLTF; CDR3nt: TGTGCCAGCAGCTTAACAGTACTCTCTGGGGCCAACGTCCTGACTTTC
v_gene: TRBV7-9; abundance: NA; j_gene: TRBJ2-1; d_gene: NA; CDR3aa: CASSQEGAIYNEQFF; CDR3nt: TGTGCCAGCAGCCAGGAGGGGGCGATCTACAATGAGCAGTTCTTC
v_gene: TRBV4-3; abundance: once; j_gene: TRBJ2-1; d_gene: NA; CDR3aa: CASSHRGGGYNEQFF; CDR3nt: TGCGCCAGCAGCCACCGCGGGGGCGGTTACAATGAGCAGTTCTTC
v_gene: TRBV28; abundance: NA; j_gene: TRBJ1-4; d_gene: NA; CDR3aa: CASSLLGPTVARNEKLFF; CDR3nt: TGTGCCAGCAGTTTACTGGGACCCACGGTAGCTCGTAATGAAAAACTGTTTTTT
v_gene: TRBV11-2; abundance: once; j_gene: TRBJ2-7; d_gene: TRBD2; CDR3aa: CASSTTSGSSYEQYF; CDR3nt: TGTGCCAGCAGTACCACTAGCGGAAGCTCCTACGAGCAGTACTTC
v_gene: TRBV5-1; abundance: NA; j_gene: TRBJ2-1; d_gene: TRBD2; CDR3aa: CASSLGLAGALTNEQFF; CDR3nt: TGCGCCAGCAGCTTGGGGCTAGCGGGAGCCCTTACAAATGAGCAGTTCTTC
v_gene: TRBV28; abundance: NA; j_gene: TRBJ2-7; d_gene: NA; CDR3aa: CASQIWGNLYEQYF; CDR3nt: TGTGCCAGCCAGATTTGGGGAAATCTTTACGAGCAGTACTTC
v_gene: TRBV7-3; abundance: once; j_gene: TRBJ2-5; d_gene: TRBD2; CDR3aa: CASSPSGSGRFQETQYF; CDR3nt: TGTGCCAGCAGCCCCTCAGGTAGCGGGAGGTTTCAAGAGACCCAGTACTTC
v_gene: TRBV7-6; abundance: NA; j_gene: TRBJ2-7; d_gene: NA; CDR3aa: CASSLAPQGGYEQYF; CDR3nt: TGTGCCAGCAGCTTAGCCCCACAGGGTGGATACGAGCAGTACTTC
v_gene: TRBV4-1; abundance: NA; j_gene: TRBJ2-2; d_gene: NA; CDR3aa: CASSQGPSDTGELFF; CDR3nt: TGCGCCAGCAGCCAAGGTCCTAGCGACACCGGGGAGCTGTTTTTT
v_gene: TRBV15; abundance: NA; j_gene: TRBJ1-2; d_gene: NA; CDR3aa: CATSIRVQGGYGYTF; CDR3nt: TGTGCCACCAGCATTAGAGTACAGGGTGGCTATGGCTACACCTTC
v_gene: TRBV19; abundance: NA; j_gene: TRBJ1-1; d_gene: NA; CDR3aa: CATPFPVTEAFF; CDR3nt: TGTGCCACCCCTTTCCCTGTCACTGAAGCTTTCTTT
v_gene: TRBV7-3; abundance: few; j_gene: TRBJ2-7; d_gene: NA; CDR3aa: CASSPFVGAYEQYF; CDR3nt: TGTGCCAGCAGCCCCTTTGTCGGGGCCTACGAGCAGTACTTC
v_gene: TRBV7-3; abundance: NA; j_gene: TRBJ2-1; d_gene: TRBD2; CDR3aa: CASSSTSVLYNEQFF; CDR3nt: TGTGCCAGCAGCTCCACTAGCGTATTGTACAATGAGCAGTTCTTC
v_gene: TRBV27; abundance: NA; j_gene: TRBJ2-5; d_gene: TRBD2; CDR3aa: CASSLSQTSWETQYF; CDR3nt: TGTGCCAGCAGTTTATCCCAGACTAGCTGGGAGACCCAGTACTTC
v_gene: TRBV19; abundance: NA; j_gene: TRBJ2-7; d_gene: TRBD1; CDR3aa: CASSTPGQGVEQYF; CDR3nt: TGTGCCAGTAGTACCCCGGGACAGGGGGTCGAGCAGTACTTC
v_gene: TRBV5-6; abundance: NA; j_gene: TRBJ2-3; d_gene: TRBD1; CDR3aa: CASSFAGTGLPDTQYF; CDR3nt: TGTGCCAGCAGCTTTGCGGGGACAGGACTCCCAGATACGCAGTATTTT
v_gene: TRBV15; abundance: once; j_gene: TRBJ2-3; d_gene: NA; CDR3aa: CATSRKTRSTDTQYF; CDR3nt: TGTGCCACCAGCAGAAAAACTAGAAGCACAGATACGCAGTATTTT
v_gene: TRBV4-1; abundance: few; j_gene: TRBJ1-2; d_gene: NA; CDR3aa: CASSQVGQVNYGYTF; CDR3nt: TGCGCCAGCAGCCAAGTTGGCCAGGTCAACTATGGCTACACCTTC
v_gene: TRBV4-1; abundance: once; j_gene: TRBJ1-1; d_gene: NA; CDR3aa: CASSQGQVSNTEAFF; CDR3nt: TGCGCCAGCAGCCAAGGCCAGGTCTCGAACACTGAAGCTTTCTTT
v_gene: TRBV9; abundance: NA; j_gene: TRBJ2-3; d_gene: NA; CDR3aa: CASTSPNSTDTQYF; CDR3nt: TGTGCCAGCACTTCGCCGAATAGCACAGATACGCAGTATTTT
v_gene: TRBV27; abundance: NA; j_gene: TRBJ1-5; d_gene: NA; CDR3aa: CASSPGTSGNQPQHF; CDR3nt: TGTGCCAGCAGTCCAGGGACGTCGGGCAATCAGCCCCAGCATTTT
v_gene: TRBV4-2; abundance: NA; j_gene: TRBJ2-3; d_gene: NA; CDR3aa: CASSPPGGEGATDTQYF; CDR3nt: TGTGCCAGCAGCCCACCCGGGGGTGAAGGGGCGACAGATACGCAGTATTTT
v_gene: TRBV7-9; abundance: NA; j_gene: TRBJ1-6; d_gene: NA; CDR3aa: CASSPRRGSNSPLHF; CDR3nt: TGTGCCAGCAGCCCCCGACGAGGGAGCAATTCACCCCTCCACTTT
v_gene: TRBV7-8; abundance: NA; j_gene: TRBJ2-1; d_gene: TRBD2; CDR3aa: CASSLERAGLAGYNEQFF; CDR3nt: TGTGCCAGCAGCTTAGAACGGGCGGGACTAGCGGGCTACAATGAGCAGTTCTTC
v_gene: TRBV11-3; abundance: NA; j_gene: TRBJ2-1; d_gene: TRBD2; CDR3aa: CASSSRASGRGNEQFF; CDR3nt: TGTGCCAGCAGCTCCAGAGCTAGCGGGAGAGGTAATGAGCAGTTCTTC
v_gene: TRBV28; abundance: NA; j_gene: TRBJ1-5; d_gene: NA; CDR3aa: CASRDVSNQPQHF; CDR3nt: TGTGCCAGCCGGGACGTCAGCAATCAGCCCCAGCATTTT
v_gene: TRBV25-1; abundance: NA; j_gene: TRBJ2-5; d_gene: NA; CDR3aa: CASSEFAETQYF; CDR3nt: TGTGCCAGCAGTGAATTCGCGGAGACCCAGTACTTC
v_gene: TRBV6-5; abundance: NA; j_gene: TRBJ2-7; d_gene: TRBD1; CDR3aa: CASSYLEGATYEQYF; CDR3nt: TGTGCCAGCAGTTACCTAGAGGGGGCAACCTACGAGCAGTACTTC
v_gene: TRBV19; abundance: NA; j_gene: TRBJ2-1; d_gene: NA; CDR3aa: CASSEWSNEQFF; CDR3nt: TGTGCCAGTAGTGAGTGGTCAAACGAGCAGTTCTTC
v_gene: TRBV28; abundance: once; j_gene: TRBJ2-3; d_gene: NA; CDR3aa: CASSLVQGNTDTQYF; CDR3nt: TGTGCCAGCAGTTTAGTTCAGGGGAACACAGATACGCAGTATTTT
v_gene: TRBV6-5; abundance: NA; j_gene: TRBJ2-5; d_gene: NA; CDR3aa: CASRVSPVETQYF; CDR3nt: TGTGCCAGCAGAGTTTCCCCCGTGGAGACCCAGTACTTC
v_gene: TRBV27; abundance: NA; j_gene: TRBJ1-2; d_gene: NA; CDR3aa: CASSSLAGGYTF; CDR3nt: TGTGCCAGCAGTTCTCTCGCGGGTGGCTACACCTTC
v_gene: TRBV27; abundance: NA; j_gene: TRBJ2-4; d_gene: TRBD2; CDR3aa: CASSKRTSGENIQYF; CDR3nt: TGTGCCAGCAGTAAGCGAACTAGCGGGGAAAACATTCAGTACTTC
v_gene: TRBV7-9; abundance: NA; j_gene: TRBJ1-3; d_gene: NA; CDR3aa: CASSAPTPRLSGNTIYF; CDR3nt: TGTGCCAGCAGCGCACCTACCCCCAGGTTATCTGGAAACACCATATATTTT
v_gene: TRBV27; abundance: few; j_gene: TRBJ1-1; d_gene: TRBD1; CDR3aa: CASSSVPPGQTTEAFF; CDR3nt: TGTGCCAGCAGTTCTGTACCCCCGGGACAGACCACTGAAGCTTTCTTT
v_gene: TRBV6-6; abundance: NA; j_gene: TRBJ1-5; d_gene: NA; CDR3aa: CASSETGTSSYTQHF; CDR3nt: TGTGCCAGCAGCGAAACAGGGACATCCTCGTATACCCAGCATTTT
v_gene: TRBV27; abundance: NA; j_gene: TRBJ2-5; d_gene: NA; CDR3aa: CASKETTPSETQYF; CDR3nt: TGTGCCAGCAAGGAAACTACCCCGTCGGAGACCCAGTACTTC
v_gene: TRBV5-5; abundance: NA; j_gene: TRBJ1-2; d_gene: TRBD1; CDR3aa: CASRNTGTGKYGYTF; CDR3nt: TGTGCCAGCAGGAATACGGGGACAGGGAAGTATGGCTACACCTTC
v_gene: TRBV5-6; abundance: NA; j_gene: TRBJ1-1; d_gene: TRBD1; CDR3aa: CASISQGAGNTEAFF; CDR3nt: TGTGCCAGCATTTCGCAGGGGGCGGGAAACACTGAAGCTTTCTTT
v_gene: TRBV7-3; abundance: NA; j_gene: TRBJ2-2; d_gene: TRBD1; CDR3aa: CASSPTGQGNTGELFF; CDR3nt: TGTGCCAGCAGCCCAACCGGACAGGGGAACACCGGGGAGCTGTTTTTT
v_gene: TRBV7-3; abundance: NA; j_gene: TRBJ2-7; d_gene: TRBD2; CDR3aa: CASSLYPSGSSYEQYF; CDR3nt: TGTGCCAGCAGCTTATATCCTAGCGGGAGTTCCTACGAGCAGTACTTC
v_gene: TRBV27; abundance: once; j_gene: TRBJ1-2; d_gene: NA; CDR3aa: CASSLSFGERAYGYTF; CDR3nt: TGTGCCAGCAGTTTATCGTTCGGGGAAAGGGCCTATGGCTACACCTTC
v_gene: TRBV10-1; abundance: NA; j_gene: TRBJ2-7; d_gene: TRBD2; CDR3aa: CASTFLAGDSYEQYF; CDR3nt: TGCGCCAGCACCTTTCTAGCGGGAGACTCCTACGAGCAGTACTTC
v_gene: TRBV5-4; abundance: NA; j_gene: TRBJ2-1; d_gene: NA; CDR3aa: CASQSPTQGVREFF; CDR3nt: TGTGCCAGCCAGAGCCCGACGCAAGGGGTCCGAGAGTTCTTC
v_gene: TRBV11-2; abundance: NA; j_gene: TRBJ2-7; d_gene: NA; CDR3aa: CASSLGLHRSFYEQYF; CDR3nt: TGTGCCAGCAGCTTAGGGCTTCACCGTTCTTTTTACGAGCAGTACTTC
v_gene: TRBV6-5; abundance: NA; j_gene: TRBJ2-1; d_gene: TRBD2; CDR3aa: CASSYGAGVGEQFF; CDR3nt: TGTGCCAGCAGTTACGGGGCGGGAGTAGGTGAGCAGTTCTTC
v_gene: TRBV9; abundance: NA; j_gene: TRBJ2-6; d_gene: NA; CDR3aa: CASSPGRISGANVLTF; CDR3nt: TGTGCCAGCAGCCCGGGGAGGATCTCTGGGGCCAACGTCCTGACTTTC